Reported below is one TCR beta chain. Its antigen is as yet unknown. This sample is drawn from a study of shared clonotypes between healthy human individuals. Study background: Three CD4 naive, three CD4 memory, two CD8 naive and one CD8 memory plate were used per donor. Broader study findings: Shared across several donors were about 4.8% of the naive CD4 clonotypes.

Some clones are missing from TCRdb's copy, which holds only in-frame ones; the method was immunoSEQ multiplex PCR. This repertoire shows around 320,000 clones, around 87% found once; its top ten account for 15% to 20%. Trimming took off 1 base at V and 2 bases at J, with 16 bases between the two ends. The CDR3 is 17 residues long. Germline V CDR1 and CDR2: MNHNS, SASEGT. The sample consisted of memory CD8+ T cells sorted from blood. Subset denoted: CD45RO+ cells pooled with CCR7-negative TemRA cells. The receptor was derived from a man younger than 35 in good health. The chain links TRBV6-1 to TRBJ2-3, with D perhaps given as TRBD1 or TRBD2 (6 bases each). Written as DNA, the CDR3 is TGTGCCAGCAGTGAAGGTCGGGGGACAAGAACCACAGATACGCAGTATTTT. This gives the protein CASSEGRGTRTTDTQYF.